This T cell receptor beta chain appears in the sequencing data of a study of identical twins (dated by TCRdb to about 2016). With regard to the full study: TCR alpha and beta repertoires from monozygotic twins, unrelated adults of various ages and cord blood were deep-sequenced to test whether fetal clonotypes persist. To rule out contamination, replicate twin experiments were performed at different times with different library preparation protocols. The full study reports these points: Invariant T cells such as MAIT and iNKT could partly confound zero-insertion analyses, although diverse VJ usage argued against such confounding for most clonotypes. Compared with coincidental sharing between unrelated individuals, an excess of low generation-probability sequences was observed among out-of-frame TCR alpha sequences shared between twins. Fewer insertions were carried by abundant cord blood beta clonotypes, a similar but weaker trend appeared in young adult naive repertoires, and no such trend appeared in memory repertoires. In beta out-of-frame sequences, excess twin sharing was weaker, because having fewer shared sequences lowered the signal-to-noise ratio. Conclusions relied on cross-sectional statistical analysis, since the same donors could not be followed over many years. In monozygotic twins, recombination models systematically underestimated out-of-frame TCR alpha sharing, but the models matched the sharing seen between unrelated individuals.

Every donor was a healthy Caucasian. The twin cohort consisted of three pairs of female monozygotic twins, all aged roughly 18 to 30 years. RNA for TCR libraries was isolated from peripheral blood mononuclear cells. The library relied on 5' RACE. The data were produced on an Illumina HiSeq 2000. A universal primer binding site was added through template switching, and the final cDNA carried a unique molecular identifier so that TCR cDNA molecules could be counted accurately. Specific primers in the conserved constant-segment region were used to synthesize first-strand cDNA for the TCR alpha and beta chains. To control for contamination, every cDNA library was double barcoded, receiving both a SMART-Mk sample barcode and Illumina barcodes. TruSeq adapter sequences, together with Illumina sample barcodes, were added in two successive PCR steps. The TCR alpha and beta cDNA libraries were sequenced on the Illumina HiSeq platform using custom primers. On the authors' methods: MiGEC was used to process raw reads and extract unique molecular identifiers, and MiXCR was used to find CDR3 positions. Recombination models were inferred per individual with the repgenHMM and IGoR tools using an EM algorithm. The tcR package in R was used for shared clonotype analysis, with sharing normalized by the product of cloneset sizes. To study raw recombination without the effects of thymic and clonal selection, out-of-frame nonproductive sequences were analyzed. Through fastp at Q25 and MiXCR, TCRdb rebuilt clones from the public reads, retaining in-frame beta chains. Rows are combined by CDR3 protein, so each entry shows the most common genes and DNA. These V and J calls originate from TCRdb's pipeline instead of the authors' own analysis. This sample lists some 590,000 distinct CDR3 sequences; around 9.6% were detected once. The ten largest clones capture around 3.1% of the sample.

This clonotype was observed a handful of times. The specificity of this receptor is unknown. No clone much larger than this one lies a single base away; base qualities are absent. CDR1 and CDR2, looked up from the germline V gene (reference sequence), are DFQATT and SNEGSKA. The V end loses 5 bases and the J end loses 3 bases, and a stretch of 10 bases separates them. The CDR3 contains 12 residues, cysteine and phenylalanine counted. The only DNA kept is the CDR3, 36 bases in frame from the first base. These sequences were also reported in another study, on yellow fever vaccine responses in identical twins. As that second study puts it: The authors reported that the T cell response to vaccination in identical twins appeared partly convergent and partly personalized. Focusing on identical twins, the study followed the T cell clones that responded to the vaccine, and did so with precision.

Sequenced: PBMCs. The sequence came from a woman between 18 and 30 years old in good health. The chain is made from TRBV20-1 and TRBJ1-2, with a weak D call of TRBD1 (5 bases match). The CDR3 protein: CSAGAGDYGYTF. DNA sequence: TGCAGTGCTGGGGCGGGTGACTATGGCTACACCTTC.